This T cell receptor beta chain was retrieved from a study of response to subunit inactivated influenza vaccine. Comment on this clonotype: The antigen is not known.

Overall study results and limits: The study's authors posited that every seasonal influenza vaccination enlists few new T cells.

With V trimmed by 5 bases and J by 4 bases, 15 bases remained unmatched. The CDR3 loop spans 17 amino acids. One entry per CDR3 protein, called by TCRdb with MiXCR from the RT-PCR reads. The sample has around 850,000 distinct CDR3 sequences, about 18% seen once. Material: PBMCs from blood, obtained 4 to 6 days after vaccination. The chain joins TRBV12-3 or TRBV12-4 to TRBJ1-1; 8 nucleotides match TRBD1. This receptor was identified in a man aged 45-65 years who received an inactivated influenza vaccine. In DNA form, the CDR3 reads TGTGCCAGCAGTCGAACCGCAGGGGGCGCGGGTCTCACTGAAGCTTTCTTT. The encoded protein is CASSRTAGGAGLTEAFF.